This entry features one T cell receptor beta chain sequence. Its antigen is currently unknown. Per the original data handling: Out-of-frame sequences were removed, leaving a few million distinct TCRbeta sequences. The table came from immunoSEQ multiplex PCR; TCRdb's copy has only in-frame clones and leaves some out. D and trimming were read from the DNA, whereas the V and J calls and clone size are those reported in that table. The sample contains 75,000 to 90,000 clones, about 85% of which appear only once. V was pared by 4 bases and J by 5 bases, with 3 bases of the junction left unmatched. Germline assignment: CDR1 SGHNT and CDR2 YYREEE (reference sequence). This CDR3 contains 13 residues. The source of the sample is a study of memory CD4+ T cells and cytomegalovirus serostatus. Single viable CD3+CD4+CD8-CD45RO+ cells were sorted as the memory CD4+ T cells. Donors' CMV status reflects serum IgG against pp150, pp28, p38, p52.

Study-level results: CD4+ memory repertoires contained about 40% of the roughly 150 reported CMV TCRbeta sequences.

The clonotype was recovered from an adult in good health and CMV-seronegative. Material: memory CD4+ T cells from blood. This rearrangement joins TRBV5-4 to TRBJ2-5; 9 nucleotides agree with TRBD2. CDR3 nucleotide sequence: TGTGCCAGCAGCCCTGCGGGGGGGGAGACCCAGTACTTC. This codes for CASSPAGGETQYF.